Below are 18 T cell receptor beta chains sequenced from a single sample in a study of CD8 T cells in Susac syndrome. Reverse transcription of roughly 0.5 to 1 ug RNA was carried out with random hexamers. TCRdb independently ran MiXCR on the immunoSEQ multiplex PCR reads; one entry per CDR3 protein. The repertoire has roughly 120,000 distinct CDR3 sequences, 90% to 95% of them found once; the top ten carry under 0.095%. What was sequenced was CD4+ T cells from PBMCs. The receptor source for this set is a human donor with multiple sclerosis.

This chain joins TRBV6-5 and TRBJ1-1, with TRBD1 identical over 8 bases. Germline CDR1 MNHEY, CDR2 SVGAGI. CDR3 length: 19 residues. Trimming took 0 bases from V and 0 from J; bases not matched to a gene: 12. This CDR3 is CASSYSIPRRQGLNTEAFF. CDR3 sequence (DNA): TGTGCCAGCAGTTACTCGATTCCCCGTCGACAGGGGTTGAACACTGAAGCTTTCTTT.

V and J are TRBV4-3 and TRBJ2-7, with 9 bases fitting TRBD2. Germline values: CDR1 LGHNA, CDR2 YSLEER. V shed 3 bases and J 2 bases; nucleotides not matched to a gene: 5. This CDR3 has 15 amino acids. The DNA for the CDR3 is TGCGCCAGCAGCCAGGCTAGCGGGGACACCTACGAGCAGTACTTC. Protein product: CASSQASGDTYEQYF.

The J gene is TRBJ2-2, the V gene TRBV30, with D possibly being TRBD1 (5 bases). Germline CDR1 reads GTSNPN; CDR2 reads SVGIG (reference sequence). This CDR3 comprises 15 residues. V dropped 2 bases and J dropped 5 bases, with 15 bases sitting between them. The CDR3 here is CAWSPSTATTGELFF. As DNA, the CDR3 is TGTGCCTGGAGTCCGTCGACAGCGACAACCGGGGAGCTGTTTTTT.

The chain combines TRBV19 with TRBJ1-2; 10 positions match TRBD1. Trimming took 4 bases from V and 7 from J; bases not matched to a gene: 12. The CDR3 sequence is 16 residues long. Germline assignment: CDR1 LNHDA and CDR2 SQIVND (reference sequence). The CDR3 is CASSKGRQGAIRGYTF. The CDR3 nucleotides read TGTGCCAGTAGTAAAGGGAGACAGGGGGCGATTCGTGGCTACACCTTC.

The DNA of the CDR3 is TGTGCCAGCAGCCCCGGGCAGGGGGTTGGTACTGAAGCTTTCTTT. Amino acids: CASSPGQGVGTEAFF. The chain carries TRBV6-5 and TRBJ1-1; 7 bases are shared with TRBD1. V shed 6 bases and J 5 bases; nucleotides not matched to a gene: 12. CDR1 and CDR2 (germline): MNHEY, SVGAGI. The CDR3 consists of 15 residues.

V gene TRBV5-1 combines with J gene TRBJ2-1; no clear D. The V gene lost 1 base and the J gene lost 2 bases, with 7 bases spanning the gap. The CDR3 has 14 amino acids. Germline CDR1 is SGHRS and CDR2 is YFSETQ. CDR3 in DNA: TGCGCCAGCAGCTTGAGTCCGACCTACAATGAGCAGTTCTTC. This translates into CASSLSPTYNEQFF.

The V gene is TRBV2, the J gene TRBJ2-5; possible D gene TRBD2, 5 bases. This CDR3 spans 13 amino acids. The V gene lost 6 bases and the J gene lost 5 bases, with 13 bases spanning the gap. Per germline, CDR1 SNHLY and CDR2 FYNNEI. CDR3 nucleotides: TGTGCCAGCAGCCAAGGTGGAGGCGAGACCCAGTACTTC. This codes for CASSQGGGETQYF. Drawing the rest from reference TRBV2 and TRBJ2-5, the complete variable domain is EPEVTQTPSHQVTQMGQEVILRCVPISNHLYFYWYRQILGQKVEFLVSFYNNEISEKSEIFDDQFSVERPDGSNFTLKIRSTKLEDSAMYFCASSQGGGETQYFGPGTRLLVL.

The rearrangement joins TRBV2 to TRBJ2-6; 7 bases agree with TRBD2. With V trimmed by 10 bases and J by 1 base, 4 bases remained unmatched. Germline loops: CDR1 SNHLY, CDR2 FYNNEI. This CDR3 region has 14 residues. The CDR3 region is CANARESGANVLTF. DNA for the CDR3: TGTGCCAACGCGCGGGAGTCTGGGGCCAACGTCCTGACTTTC.

Comment on this clonotype: One junction end does not reproduce the germline sequence, and a read error may be involved. The chain has TRBV7-3 and TRBJ2-2; tentative D call: TRBD2 (6 bases). The CDR3 runs to 12 residues. Germline CDR1 is SGHTA and CDR2 is FQGTGA. The CDR3 DNA is TGTGCCAGCAGCTTGGACACCGGGGGGCTGTTTTTT. This sequence encodes CASSLDTGGLFF.

This rearrangement joins TRBV12-3 or TRBV12-4 to TRBJ1-1; no firm D call. The CDR3 covers 14 residues. V lost 1 base and J lost 2, with 8 bases in between. The CDR3 is CASSLDARNTEAFF. CDR3 coding DNA: TGTGCCAGCAGTTTAGATGCTCGAAACACTGAAGCTTTCTTT.

V and J are TRBV28 and TRBJ1-1; the match to TRBD1 covers 7 bases. Germline trimming cut 7 bases from V and 11 bases from J; bases unmatched to any gene: 19. This CDR3 is built from 15 residues. Germline loops: CDR1 MDHEN, CDR2 SYDVKM. The CDR3 is CASTSPGTEGPLAFF. The CDR3, as DNA: TGTGCCAGCACAAGCCCCGGGACAGAGGGTCCTCTTGCTTTCTTT.

The chain carries TRBV7-9 and TRBJ2-7; TRBD1 matches at 9 bases. This CDR3 spans 14 amino acids. Germline V gene data show CDR1 as SEHNR and CDR2 as FQNEAQ (reference sequence). V lost 1 base and J lost 3; bases outside the gene matches: 1. CDR3 nucleotides: TGTGCCAGCAGCTTAGGACAGGGGGACTACGAGCAGTACTTC. Translated, it gives CASSLGQGDYEQYF.

This chain links TRBV11-2 with TRBJ1-6; no definite D call. Germline CDR1 SGHAT, CDR2 FQNNGV. Trimming stripped 3 bases from V and 5 bases from J, with 11 bases between. The CDR3 spans 15 residues. The CDR3 protein is CASSFRAGNNSPLHF. Here the CDR3 DNA reads TGTGCCAGCAGCTTTAGGGCCGGGAATAATTCACCCCTCCACTTT.

The chain carries TRBV20-1 and TRBJ2-5, with 11 bases that match TRBD2. The CDR3 has 15 residues. The germline V gene encodes CDR1 DFQATT and CDR2 SNEGSKA (reference sequence). After removal of 3 bases from V and 4 bases from J, the junction contained 7 bases not matched to a gene. CDR3 nucleotides: TGCAGTGCTAGTGGTAGCGGGGGGGCCCGAGAGACCCAGTACTTC. This translates into CSASGSGGARETQYF.

The chain employs TRBV4-1 and TRBJ2-7; 8 nucleotides match TRBD2. The CDR3 has 18 amino acids. With 6 bases clipped from V and 1 base from J, the junction kept 17 bases outside the gene matches. Germline V gene lookup returns CDR1 MGHRA and CDR2 YSYEKL. In DNA, the CDR3 is TGCGCCAGCAGTTTTATAAGCCAGCGGGGGACCTTTTCCTACGAGCAGTACTTC. This gives the protein CASSFISQRGTFSYEQYF.

This clonotype was counted once. The chain uses TRBV12-3 or TRBV12-4 and TRBJ2-2; D remains unclear. Trimming cost V 3 bases and J 7 bases, with 3 bases left between them. The CDR3 is made up of 11 amino acids. DNA for the CDR3: TGTGCCAGCAGTTTTGGCGGGGAGCTGTTTTTT. This codes for CASSFGGELFF.

The chain employs TRBV23-1 and TRBJ2-7; D uncertain. TRBV23-1 is recorded as an ORF, its role being uncertain. The CDR3 sequence is 14 residues long. Trimming left V 0 bases short and J 2 bases short, with 8 bases between. CDR3 sequence reads: CASSQSKTPYEQYF. CDR3 DNA: TGCGCCAGCAGTCAATCTAAAACCCCCTACGAGCAGTACTTC.

The V call is TRBV2, the J call TRBJ2-7; perhaps TRBD2 as D (8 bases). The V and J ends lost 6 bases and 2 bases respectively, with 32 bases between them. Germline V gene sequence: CDR1 SNHLY, CDR2 FYNNEI. CDR3 length: 20 residues. CDR3: CASRPPTTGWVLGGAYEQYF. CDR3 DNA: TGTGCCAGCAGACCCCCAACGACAGGGTGGGTCCTCGGGGGGGCCTACGAGCAGTACTTC.